This T cell receptor (beta chain) derives from a study of shared clonotypes between healthy human individuals. Study-wide points: Unshared clonotypes carried lower generation probabilities than those common to all four donors. Clonotype sharing among donors was thought likely to change with sequencing depth.

Terminally differentiated effector memory CD45RA+ cells were excluded by CCR7 positive selection of CD45RO-negative cells. Each sample came from a Caucasian adult donor living in Nashville, Tennessee. The assay used deep level. Here immunoSEQ multiplex PCR was the method, and the copy in TCRdb shows in-frame clones only, minus some. The repertoire holds roughly 2 million clones, with about 95% as singletons. With respect to this clone: Its antigen is still unknown.

The CDR3 consists of 15 residues. Germline V gives CDR1 MNHNY, CDR2 SVGAGI (reference sequence). With 0 bases removed from V and 3 bases from J, the gap between germline ends came to 12 bases. Specimen: naive CD8+ T cells sorted from blood. The chain is built from TRBV6-6 and TRBJ2-7, with D uncertain. The sequence was obtained from a man aged 18 to 35 in good health. The CDR3 DNA is TGTGCCAGCAGTTACTCGCGACTGGATAACTACGAGCAGTACTTC. Its translation is CASSYSRLDNYEQYF.